Below are 14 T cell receptor beta chains sequenced from a single sample in a study of cytomegalovirus exposure and HLA in healthy donors. A multiplex PCR was run with 60 Vbeta primers and 13 Jbeta primers. The assay was immunoSEQ multiplex PCR, and TCRdb's table has in-frame clones only and misses some. The sample includes approximately 80,000 clones, 72% of them seen just once. The sample taken for sequencing was PBMCs. The receptor source for this set is a woman aged 40 to 49 in good health and CMV-seropositive.

The V and J genes are TRBV4-2 and TRBJ2-7; 11 bases agree with TRBD2. This CDR3 is built from 18 residues. J gave up 4 bases and V 1 base, and 12 bases lay outside the gene matches. The germline CDR1 and CDR2 sequences are LGHNA and YNFKEQ. DNA of the CDR3: TGTGCCAGCAGCCAAGCTAACCTAGCGGGGGGATCCTCGTACGAGCAGTACTTC. It specifies CASSQANLAGGSSYEQYF.

V gene TRBV2 combines with J gene TRBJ2-1, with 15 bases fitting TRBD2. V lost 10 bases, J lost 4 bases, and 5 bases stayed unmatched. Per germline, CDR1 SNHLY and CDR2 FYNNEI. The CDR3 is 15 residues long. CDR3 in amino acids: CATGLAGGWYNEQFF. In DNA form, the CDR3 reads TGTGCCACGGGACTAGCGGGAGGTTGGTACAATGAGCAGTTCTTC.

V is TRBV4-3 and J is TRBJ1-1; D uncertain. Per the germline V gene, CDR1 is LGHNA and CDR2 is YSLEER. The length of the CDR3 is 15 residues. V dropped 1 base and J dropped 4 bases, with 13 bases sitting between them. CDR3 in amino acids: CASSQGTWASTEAFF. CDR3 DNA: TGCGCCAGCAGCCAAGGTACCTGGGCGAGCACTGAAGCTTTCTTT.

This clone has more than one count but fewer than ten. The chain is built from TRBV6-5 and TRBJ1-1, with 7 bases fitting TRBD1. The CDR3 has 13 amino acids. J was trimmed by 4 bases and V by 6 bases; bases with no gene match: 5. From germline, CDR1 is MNHEY and CDR2 SVGAGI. CDR3 bases: TGTGCCAGCAGAACCTCAGGGGGCACTGAAGCTTTCTTT. Translation: CASRTSGGTEAFF.

This chain connects TRBV11-2 to TRBJ1-1; D is uncertain. CDR3 length equals 16 residues. V was trimmed by 0 bases and J by 0 bases, leaving 11 bases between them. The germline gives CDR1 SGHAT, CDR2 FQNNGV. The CDR3 reads CASSLERGLLNTEAFF. The DNA of the CDR3 is TGTGCCAGCAGCTTAGAGAGAGGTTTACTGAACACTGAAGCTTTCTTT.

This rearrangement joins TRBV5-4 to TRBJ2-2; TRBD1 matches 7 bases. Germline CDR1 SGHNT, CDR2 YYREEE (reference sequence). J lost 4 bases, V lost 5 bases, and 8 bases had no gene match. The CDR3 extends over 15 amino acids. The DNA for the CDR3 is TGTGCCAGCAGTTTAGACAGGGAGTTCACCGGGGAGCTGTTTTTT. This encodes CASSLDREFTGELFF. The full variable domain, rest sourced from reference TRBV5-4 and TRBJ2-2, is ETGVTQSPTHLIKTRGQQVTLRCSSQSGHNTVSWYQQALGQGPQFIFQYYREEENGRGNFPPRFSGLQFPNYSSELNVNALELDDSALYLCASSLDREFTGELFFGEGSRLTVL.

The chain carries TRBV9 and TRBJ1-1, with 11 bases lining up with TRBD1. The CDR3 runs to 18 residues. Germline CDR1 SGDLS, CDR2 YYNGEE. Unmatched junction bases numbered 12, after V lost 0 bases and J lost 5 bases. The CDR3 DNA is TGTGCCAGCAGCGTAGGGACCGGGACAGGGGGTAAGGGAACTGAAGCTTTCTTT. Its protein is CASSVGTGTGGKGTEAFF.

This clone is a singleton in its sample. The chain links TRBV6-1 to TRBJ1-1; D is ambiguous. Germline CDR1 reads MNHNS; CDR2 reads SASEGT. V gave up 5 bases and J gave up 5 bases, with 9 bases separating them. The CDR3 is 12 amino acids. The CDR3 spells CASSPVATEAFF. CDR3 bases: TGTGCCAGCAGTCCCGTTGCGACTGAAGCTTTCTTT.

This clone was seen a handful of times. The rearrangement links TRBV6-6 to TRBJ1-1; D is uncertain. V was cut by 2 bases and J by 9 bases, with 13 bases left in between. This CDR3 region has 13 residues. CDR1 MNHNY and CDR2 SVGAGI come from the germline V gene (reference sequence). The CDR3 region is CASSYEAAPQAFF. In nucleotides, the CDR3 is TGTGCCAGCAGTTACGAGGCAGCACCACAAGCTTTCTTT.

J is TRBJ2-7 and V is TRBV7-8; TRBD2 matches at 10 bases. V lost 0 bases, J lost 6 bases, and 5 bases stayed unmatched. The germline CDR1 and CDR2 sequences are SGHVS and FQNEAQ. The CDR3 has 15 residues. Written as DNA, the CDR3 is TGTGCCAGCAGCTTAGCCCTAGCGGGAGTTGGCGAGCAGTACTTC. Translation gives CASSLALAGVGEQYF.

The chain carries TRBV28 and TRBJ1-2, with D perhaps TRBD1 (6 bases). The germline V and J ends were trimmed by 7 bases and 8 bases, with 20 bases remaining between them. CDR3 length equals 14 residues. In germline, CDR1 is MDHEN, CDR2 SYDVKM. The CDR3 spells CASIIAGESDGYTF. The CDR3 DNA is TGTGCCAGCATCATCGCAGGGGAAAGTGACGGCTACACCTTC.

The chain carries TRBV10-3 and TRBJ2-6; 10 positions agree with TRBD1. Germline loops: CDR1 ENHRY, CDR2 SYGVKD. The CDR3 totals 16 residues. The trim removed 9 bases at V and 2 bases at J, leaving 7 bases unmatched. The CDR3 DNA follows: TGTGCCATGACAGGGGGCGCACCCACTGGGGCCAACGTCCTGACTTTC. This translates into CAMTGGAPTGANVLTF.

V usage is TRBV5-1 and J usage is TRBJ2-2; no clear D gene. Germline CDR1 is SGHRS and CDR2 is YFSETQ. Trimming pared 1 base from V and 6 bases from J, leaving 7 bases between. The CDR3 spans 13 residues. The CDR3 loop reads CASSLLQAGELFF. In DNA, the CDR3 is TGCGCCAGCAGCTTGCTCCAGGCCGGGGAGCTGTTTTTT.

The sample holds a few counts of this clone. V gene TRBV4-1 combines with J gene TRBJ2-2; possibly TRBD1 for D (5 bases). Trimming removed 7 bases at V and 0 bases at J, with 18 bases between. This CDR3 spans 17 amino acids. Germline V gene lookup returns CDR1 MGHRA and CDR2 YSYEKL. The CDR3 sequence: CASTKRAGFANTGELFF. CDR3 coding DNA: TGCGCCAGCACGAAAAGGGCAGGGTTCGCGAACACCGGGGAGCTGTTTTTT.